This T cell receptor beta chain came from a study of multiple sclerosis patients with progressive multifocal leukoencephalopathy (dated by TCRdb to between 2018 and 2020). For the wider study: Several MS patients treated with natalizumab who did not develop PML were sampled longitudinally as controls. Peripheral T and B cells were examined in MS patients who developed PML (4 under natalizumab, 1 after alemtuzumab) and in treated patients who did not develop PML. From before therapy, through 6 and 12 months, up to PML onset, two natalizumab-treated patients who later developed PML were tracked longitudinally. The study was designed to detect JC virus-specific or public T-cell expansions arising at the time of PML onset. What the study reported, not specific to this receptor: Given the small, descriptive cohort, it remained unclear whether the study findings reflect JC virus infection or general immunocompromise. TRB clones above 0.5% frequency appeared only in PML patients, but expanded clones at PML onset were already present before and during natalizumab therapy. When PML developed, neither common TRBV or TRBJ gene usage nor preferential TRBV-TRBJ pairings were detected. Most PML patients had lower normalized Shannon entropy, suggesting less diverse TRB repertoires, while values in the natalizumab-treated controls sat near 1. Only peripheral blood was analyzed, although cerebrospinal fluid or brain lymphocytes might be more informative for natalizumab-associated PML.

Note on this clone: Its antigen is currently not known. Base qualities were left out, and no much larger clone turns up one base away.

The germline V gene (reference sequence) sets CDR1 to SEHNR and CDR2 to FQNEAQ. For this chain, trimming is 5 bases at the V end and 2 bases at the J end, and the number of junction bases without a gene match is 6. Counted from cysteine to phenylalanine, this CDR3 has 15 amino acids. CDR3 DNA only is kept here, 45 bases in frame from base 1. The time point tag for this specimen amounts to: before natalizumab initiation. Interferon beta had previously been received by all listed patients, and all PML patients were female. Blood samples for T0 were taken before the first natalizumab infusion. Ficoll-Hypaque density gradient centrifugation was used to isolate peripheral blood mononuclear cells. TRB CDR3 regions were amplified from genomic DNA with the immunoSEQ two-step multiplex PCR at survey-level depth. Synthetic inline TR CDR3 controls covering all V-J pairings were spiked into each PCR to estimate template counts and remove amplification bias. Reads were processed so that amplification and sequencing bias were reduced, and quantification was performed against synthetic TR CDR3 analogs. The authors processed their data as follows. In ImmunoSEQ Analyzer, raw data were processed so that out-of-frame sequences and CDR3s with stop codons were removed, with gene names following IMGT nomenclature. Repertoire diversity was summarized as normalized Shannon entropy, defined as 1 minus Pielou's evenness. Two TRB sequences were counted as identical only if the two sequences had the same V gene, J gene and CDR3. Public PML clonotypes were defined as CDR3s shared by two or more PML-onset samples but absent from earlier samples, from controls, and from public databases. CDR3 amino acid composition by position was analyzed with Skylign using the observed count method. TCRdb holds this immuneACCESS table with in-frame rearrangements only. Some clones are missing; in checked studies, unresolved V genes explain under half, and the rest has no known cause. Clonal size and the V and J genes are those of that table, whereas D and trimming came from the DNA. The sample includes 25,000 to 30,000 clones, with 85% to 90% observed a single time. The ten largest clones add up to approximately 1.1% of the sample.

The V and J genes are TRBV7-9 and TRBJ1-2, with 9 middle bases fitting TRBD1. The sample taken for sequencing was PBMCs. The clonotype originates from a human donor with multiple sclerosis. The DNA sequence is TGTGCCAGCAGCAGACGACAGGGGGAAAACTATGGCTACACCTTC. Translated, this gives CASSRRQGENYGYTF.